These T cell receptor beta chains were read from a single sample in a study of blood T cell repertoires in COVID-19. The assay was immunoSEQ multiplex PCR, and TCRdb's table has in-frame clones only and misses some. The table lists 300,000 to 400,000 clones, around four fifths of them singletons. Sequenced input: peripheral blood. The receptors stem from a man younger than 40 with active or convalescent COVID-19. Each CDR3 is given without its conserved first and last residue. The D gene is left open where the match is weak. Clone size is shown for a subset of rows, as once, few, many or a class of expanded clone.

cdr3_aa d_call v_call clone_size j_call
ASRLSGRYT . TRBV12-3/TRBV12-4 . TRBJ1-2
ASSFGTGVREKLF TRBD1 TRBV28 . TRBJ1-4
ASRQEINSPLH . TRBV6-5 few TRBJ1-6
SGAGGGQGAYEQY . TRBV29-1 . TRBJ2-7
ASSLLILQGFAF TRBD1 TRBV28 . TRBJ1-1
ATSTRTGGEKLF TRBD1 TRBV24-1 . TRBJ1-4
ASRPTGQNEQF . TRBV12-3/TRBV12-4 . TRBJ2-1
ASMASAQLETQY . TRBV6-5 . TRBJ2-5
ASRLGGASLQDTEAF . TRBV28 . TRBJ1-1
ATSPGTGELGYT TRBD1 TRBV15 . TRBJ1-2
ASSQDLNTEAF . TRBV4-2 . TRBJ1-1
ATSGLAGPSTDTQY TRBD2 TRBV15 once TRBJ2-3
ASSTGSSGANVLT . TRBV6-2/TRBV6-3 few TRBJ2-6
ASSLLAGGAGELF TRBD2 TRBV7-3 few TRBJ2-2
ASSQVRLAGIETQY TRBD2 TRBV3-1/TRBV3-2 . TRBJ2-5
ASSHRAGAGYEQY TRBD2 TRBV4-3 . TRBJ2-7
ASSYSRGAVDYGYT TRBD1 TRBV6-5 . TRBJ1-2
ASSRRVKGTSAGEQY TRBD2 TRBV27 few TRBJ2-7
ASNLDRDGWPQH TRBD1 TRBV2 . TRBJ1-5
ASSPRTSGTDTQY TRBD2 TRBV5-1 . TRBJ2-3
ASSQWGSGRVTYEQY TRBD2 TRBV4-3 . TRBJ2-7
ASSSTAFYEKLF . TRBV18 . TRBJ1-4
ARRQSYNSPLH . TRBV2 . TRBJ1-6
SSRSAGNNEQF . TRBV29-1 . TRBJ2-1
ALRDGNNYGYT . TRBV30 . TRBJ1-2
ASTDTGELF . TRBV3-1/TRBV3-2 . TRBJ2-2
STGLADNEQF TRBD2 TRBV29-1 . TRBJ2-1
ASSLEGGDRGEAF TRBD1 TRBV11-3 . TRBJ1-1
ASSLNQGAGTEAF TRBD1 TRBV5-1 . TRBJ1-1
ASSPSLIPTGTQETQY TRBD1 TRBV27 . TRBJ2-5
ASSEISPGELF . TRBV2 . TRBJ2-2
ASSVARDISNSLGSPLH . TRBV9 . TRBJ1-6
ASSAGVGYGYT . TRBV19 . TRBJ1-2
ASRFSGKDTEAF . TRBV6-5 few TRBJ1-1
ASSQAPGAYEQY . TRBV3-1/TRBV3-2 . TRBJ2-7
ASSHRRVFADTQY . TRBV27 once TRBJ2-3